A selection of T cell receptor beta chains follows, all from one sample in a study of T cell changes during pregnancy in multiple sclerosis. The assay was immunoSEQ multiplex PCR, and TCRdb's table has in-frame clones only and misses some. The table includes tens of thousands of clones, about 89% detected once. The material sequenced was CD8+ T cells from peripheral blood mononuclear cells, taken in the second trimester of pregnancy. All receptors derive from a female donor with multiple sclerosis, enrolled in a pregnancy study. The CDR3 runs from the conserved cysteine through the conserved F or W. Fields, in order: CDR3 protein, CDR3 DNA, D gene, clone size, J gene, V gene. The D gene is left open where the match is weak. Size tells how often a clone was seen (once, few, many) or the class of an expanded clone, and some rows leave it out.

CASSPGGTSYNEQFF | TGTGCCAGCAGTCCCGGGGGGACTAGTTACAATGAGCAGTTCTTC | TRBD2 | NA | TRBJ2-1 | TRBV6-5
CSVGKAGGSYNEQFF | TGCAGCGTTGGGAAGGCGGGAGGCTCCTACAATGAGCAGTTCTTC | TRBD2 | NA | TRBJ2-1 | TRBV29-1
CASSLGTLRGTGGLDTQYF | TGTGCCAGCAGCTTGGGAACCCTCCGCGGGACAGGGGGCTTAGATACGCAGTATTTT | TRBD1 | NA | TRBJ2-3 | TRBV7-2
CASSSETGTEKLFF | TGTGCCAGCAGTTCAGAGACAGGGACCGAAAAACTGTTTTTT | TRBD1 | NA | TRBJ1-4 | TRBV6-5
CASSMSTGSSYEQYF | TGTGCCAGTAGTATGTCGACAGGGAGCTCCTACGAGCAGTACTTC | TRBD1 | NA | TRBJ2-7 | TRBV19
CATSREVAANEKLFF | TGTGCCACCAGCAGGGAAGTTGCGGCTAATGAAAAACTGTTTTTT | NA | NA | TRBJ1-4 | TRBV15
CASSLDRNHNYGYTF | TGTGCCAGCAGCTTAGACAGGAACCATAACTATGGCTACACCTTC | NA | once | TRBJ1-2 | TRBV11-3
CASRPWPEETQYF | TGTGCCAGCAGACCATGGCCCGAAGAGACCCAGTACTTC | NA | NA | TRBJ2-5 | TRBV28
CASSPLGEAGAGDTQYF | TGTGCCAGCAGCCCCCTAGGGGAAGCGGGAGCTGGGGATACGCAGTATTTT | TRBD2 | NA | TRBJ2-3 | TRBV28
CASSYRDSQSRETQYF | TGTGCCAGCAGTTACCGGGACTCGCAATCACGGGAGACCCAGTACTTC | NA | NA | TRBJ2-5 | TRBV6-5
CASSLSPFGELFF | TGTGCCAGCAGTTTATCCCCATTCGGGGAGCTGTTTTTT | NA | NA | TRBJ2-2 | TRBV27
CASSRGHFTEAFF | TGTGCCAGCAGTCGGGGACATTTCACTGAAGCTTTCTTT | NA | few | TRBJ1-1 | TRBV27
CASSEGLAGGLNTGELFF | TGTGCCAGCAGCGAAGGACTAGCGGGAGGCCTTAACACCGGGGAGCTGTTTTTT | TRBD2 | NA | TRBJ2-2 | TRBV7-3
CASSQDPGQGPANYGYTF | TGTGCCAGCAGCCAAGATCCGGGACAGGGCCCAGCTAACTATGGCTACACCTTC | TRBD1 | NA | TRBJ1-2 | TRBV4-2
CASSLVDMNTEAFF | TGCGCCAGCAGCTTGGTAGACATGAACACTGAAGCTTTCTTT | NA | few | TRBJ1-1 | TRBV5-1
CASSFPSGRVQFF | TGTGCCAGCAGTTTTCCTAGCGGGAGGGTCCAGTTCTTC | TRBD2 | NA | TRBJ2-1 | TRBV27
CASTITGLARGETQYF | TGTGCCAGTACAATTACCGGGCTAGCTCGAGGGGAGACCCAGTACTTC | NA | NA | TRBJ2-5 | TRBV19
CASSLSGQWSQPQHF | TGTGCCAGCAGTTTATCCGGCCAGTGGAGTCAGCCCCAGCATTTT | NA | NA | TRBJ1-5 | TRBV28
CAGSARGGTEAFF | TGTGCCGGCTCCGCTAGGGGAGGCACTGAAGCTTTCTTT | NA | NA | TRBJ1-1 | TRBV7-9
CATSNPDSSREQFF | TGTGCCACCAGCAACCCGGACAGTTCCCGGGAGCAGTTCTTC | NA | NA | TRBJ2-1 | TRBV15
CASSQGRESRNEQFF | TGTGCCAGCAGCCAGGGGCGGGAGTCGAGGAATGAGCAGTTCTTC | NA | NA | TRBJ2-1 | TRBV7-9
CASSLVGSGFGIASSYNEQFF | TGCGCCAGCAGCTTGGTAGGTAGCGGCTTCGGTATAGCGAGCTCCTACAATGAGCAGTTCTTC | NA | NA | TRBJ2-1 | TRBV5-1
CASSFLPAGTTDTQYF | TGCGCCAGCAGTTTCCTCCCAGCGGGGACCACAGATACGCAGTATTTT | TRBD2 | NA | TRBJ2-3 | TRBV5-1
CATSREQGLAYEQYF | TGTGCCACCAGCAGAGAGCAGGGCCTGGCCTACGAGCAGTACTTC | NA | NA | TRBJ2-7 | TRBV15
CAWTWTGNGELFF | TGTGCCTGGACCTGGACAGGGAACGGGGAGCTGTTTTTT | TRBD1 | NA | TRBJ2-2 | TRBV30
CSVEAVEGEQYF | TGCAGCGTTGAAGCCGTAGAGGGCGAGCAGTACTTC | NA | NA | TRBJ2-7 | TRBV29-1
CASSESRLTQETQYF | TGCGCCAGCAGTGAGTCCAGGTTAACTCAAGAGACCCAGTACTTC | NA | NA | TRBJ2-5 | TRBV10-2
CASRTRTGGDNEKLFF | TGTGCCAGCAGGACAAGAACGGGGGGAGATAATGAAAAACTGTTTTTT | NA | NA | TRBJ1-4 | TRBV27
CASSPLSGRGLYEQYF | TGTGCCAGCAGTCCTCTATCGGGCAGGGGGCTCTACGAGCAGTACTTC | TRBD1 | NA | TRBJ2-7 | TRBV27
CASSLNAGSGGEQYF | TGTGCCAGCAGCTTAAATGCAGGGTCAGGCGGCGAGCAGTACTTC | NA | NA | TRBJ2-7 | TRBV7-3
CASSRLGGTDTQYF | TGTGCCAGCTCGAGACTGGGTGGGACAGATACGCAGTATTTT | NA | NA | TRBJ2-3 | TRBV27